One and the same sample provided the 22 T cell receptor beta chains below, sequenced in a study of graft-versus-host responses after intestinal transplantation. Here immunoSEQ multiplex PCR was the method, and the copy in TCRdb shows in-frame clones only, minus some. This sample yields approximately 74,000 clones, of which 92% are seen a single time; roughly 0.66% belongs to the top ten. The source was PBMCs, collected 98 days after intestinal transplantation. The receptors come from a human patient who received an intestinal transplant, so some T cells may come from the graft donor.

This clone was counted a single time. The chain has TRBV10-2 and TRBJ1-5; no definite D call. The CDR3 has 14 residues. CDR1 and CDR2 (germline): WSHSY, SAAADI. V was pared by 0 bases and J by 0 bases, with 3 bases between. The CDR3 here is CASSESSSNQPQHF. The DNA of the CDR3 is TGCGCCAGCAGTGAGTCGAGTAGCAATCAGCCCCAGCATTTT.

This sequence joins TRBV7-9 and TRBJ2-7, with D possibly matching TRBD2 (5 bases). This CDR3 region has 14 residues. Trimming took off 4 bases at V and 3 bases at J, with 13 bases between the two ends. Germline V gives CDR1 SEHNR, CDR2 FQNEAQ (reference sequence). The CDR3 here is CASSSRAGDYEQYF. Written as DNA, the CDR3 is TGTGCCAGCAGCTCCCGGGCCGGGGACTACGAGCAGTACTTC.

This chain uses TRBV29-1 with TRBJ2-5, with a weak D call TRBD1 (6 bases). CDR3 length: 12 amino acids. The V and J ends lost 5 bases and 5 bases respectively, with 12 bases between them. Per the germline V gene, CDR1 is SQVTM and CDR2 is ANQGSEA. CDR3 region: CSVQGGTETQYF. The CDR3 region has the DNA TGCAGCGTTCAAGGGGGTACGGAGACCCAGTACTTC. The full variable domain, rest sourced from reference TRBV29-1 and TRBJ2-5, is SAVISQKPSRDICQRGTSLTIQCQVDSQVTMMFWYRQQPGQSLTLIATANQGSEATYESGFVIDKFPISRPNLTFSTLTVSNMSPEDSSIYLCSVQGGTETQYFGPGTRLLVL.

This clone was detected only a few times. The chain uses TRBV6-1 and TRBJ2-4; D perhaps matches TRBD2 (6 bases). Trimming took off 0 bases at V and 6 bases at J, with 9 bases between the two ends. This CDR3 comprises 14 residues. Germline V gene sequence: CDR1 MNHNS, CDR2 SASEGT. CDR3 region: CASSEAGSGNIQYF. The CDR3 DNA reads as TGTGCCAGCAGTGAAGCGGGTAGCGGAAACATTCAGTACTTC.

This chain's CDR3 is CASRNRDSNTGELFF. In DNA, the CDR3 is TGTGCCAGCAGAAACCGGGACAGCAACACCGGGGAGCTGTTTTTT. The chain is built from TRBV14 and TRBJ2-2, with 7 bases aligning to TRBD1. The V and J ends lost 6 bases and 2 bases, in that order; junction bases with no gene match: 6. This CDR3 contains 15 residues. The germline gives CDR1 SGHDN, CDR2 FVKESK.

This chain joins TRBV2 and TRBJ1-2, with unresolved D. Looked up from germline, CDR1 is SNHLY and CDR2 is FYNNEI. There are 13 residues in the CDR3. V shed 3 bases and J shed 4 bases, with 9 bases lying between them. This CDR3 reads CASSDFRAYGYTF. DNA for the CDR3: TGTGCCAGCAGTGACTTCCGGGCCTATGGCTACACCTTC.

Written as DNA, the CDR3 is TGTGCCAGCAGCGCCGGGACAGGAACCTACGAGCAGTACTTC. Its translation: CASSAGTGTYEQYF. The chain carries TRBV9 and TRBJ2-7; the match to TRBD1 covers 8 bases. There are 14 residues in the CDR3. The germline V gene encodes CDR1 SGDLS and CDR2 YYNGEE. V was clipped by 3 bases and J by 2 bases; unmatched bases: 4.

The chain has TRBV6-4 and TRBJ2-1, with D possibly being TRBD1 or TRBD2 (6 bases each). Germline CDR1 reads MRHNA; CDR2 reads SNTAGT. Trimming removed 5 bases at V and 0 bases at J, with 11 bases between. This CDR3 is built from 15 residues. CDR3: CASSLADSSYNEQFF. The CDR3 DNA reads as TGTGCCAGCAGTTTAGCGGACAGCTCCTACAATGAGCAGTTCTTC.

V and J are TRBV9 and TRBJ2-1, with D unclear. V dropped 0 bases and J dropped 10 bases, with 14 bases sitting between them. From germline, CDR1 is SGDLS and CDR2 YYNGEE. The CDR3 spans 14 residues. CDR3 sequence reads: CASSVGVGEWEQFF. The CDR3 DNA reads TGTGCCAGCAGCGTAGGGGTAGGAGAATGGGAGCAGTTCTTC.

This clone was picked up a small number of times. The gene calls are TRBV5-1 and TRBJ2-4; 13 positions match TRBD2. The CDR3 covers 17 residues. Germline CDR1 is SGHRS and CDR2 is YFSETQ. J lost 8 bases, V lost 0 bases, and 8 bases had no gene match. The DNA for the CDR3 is TGCGCCAGCAGCTTGGCCAGGACTAGCGGGAGTGGGGACATTCAGTACTTC. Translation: CASSLARTSGSGDIQYF.

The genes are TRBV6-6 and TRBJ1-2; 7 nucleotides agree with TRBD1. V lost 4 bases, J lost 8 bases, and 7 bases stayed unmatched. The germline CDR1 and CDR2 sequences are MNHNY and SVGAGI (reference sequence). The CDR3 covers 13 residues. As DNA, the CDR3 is TGTGCCAGCAGTTCCGACAGGGATGGGGGCTACACCTTC. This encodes CASSSDRDGGYTF.

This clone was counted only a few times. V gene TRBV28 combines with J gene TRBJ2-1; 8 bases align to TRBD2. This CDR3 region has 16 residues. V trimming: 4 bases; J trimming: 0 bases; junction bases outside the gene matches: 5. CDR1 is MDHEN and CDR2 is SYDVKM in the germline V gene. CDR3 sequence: CASSYGTRSSYNEQFF. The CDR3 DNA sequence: TGTGCCAGCAGTTACGGGACTAGAAGCTCCTACAATGAGCAGTTCTTC. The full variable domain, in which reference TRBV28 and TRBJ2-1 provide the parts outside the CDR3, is DVKVTQSSRYLVKRTGEKVFLECVQDMDHENMFWYRQDPGLGLRLIYFSYDVKMKEKGDIPEGYSVSREKKERFSLILESASTNQTSMYLCASSYGTRSSYNEQFFGPGTRLTVL.

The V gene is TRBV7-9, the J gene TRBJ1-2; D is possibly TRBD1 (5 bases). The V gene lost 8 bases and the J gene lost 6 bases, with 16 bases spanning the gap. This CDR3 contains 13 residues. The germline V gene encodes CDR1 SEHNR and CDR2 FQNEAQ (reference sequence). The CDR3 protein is CASLEGAGDGYTF. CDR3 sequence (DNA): TGTGCCAGCCTCGAGGGAGCGGGGGATGGCTACACCTTC.

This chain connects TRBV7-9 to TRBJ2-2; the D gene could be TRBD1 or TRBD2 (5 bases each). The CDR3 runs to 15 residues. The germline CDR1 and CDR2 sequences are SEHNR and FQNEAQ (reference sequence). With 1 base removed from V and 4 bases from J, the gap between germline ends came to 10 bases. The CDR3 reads CASSLGGSRTGELFF. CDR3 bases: TGTGCCAGCAGCTTAGGGGGGTCGCGCACCGGGGAGCTGTTTTTT.

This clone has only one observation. CDR3 protein: CASSGGLAEYEQYF. The CDR3 DNA sequence: TGTGCCAGCAGCGGGGGACTAGCGGAATACGAGCAGTACTTC. The genes are TRBV5-4 and TRBJ2-7; 11 bases map to TRBD2. This CDR3 is 14 amino acids long. Germline V gene sequence: CDR1 SGHNT, CDR2 YYREEE (reference sequence). J lost 4 bases, V lost 4 bases, and 4 bases had no gene match. The whole variable domain, filled in from reference TRBV5-4 and TRBJ2-7, reads ETGVTQSPTHLIKTRGQQVTLRCSSQSGHNTVSWYQQALGQGPQFIFQYYREEENGRGNFPPRFSGLQFPNYSSELNVNALELDDSALYLCASSGGLAEYEQYFGPGTRLTVT.

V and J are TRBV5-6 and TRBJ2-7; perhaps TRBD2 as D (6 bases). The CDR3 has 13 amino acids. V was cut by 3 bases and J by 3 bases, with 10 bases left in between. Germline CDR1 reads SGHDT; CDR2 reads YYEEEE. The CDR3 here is CASSSRELYEQYF. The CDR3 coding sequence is TGTGCCAGCAGCTCCCGGGAGCTCTACGAGCAGTACTTC.

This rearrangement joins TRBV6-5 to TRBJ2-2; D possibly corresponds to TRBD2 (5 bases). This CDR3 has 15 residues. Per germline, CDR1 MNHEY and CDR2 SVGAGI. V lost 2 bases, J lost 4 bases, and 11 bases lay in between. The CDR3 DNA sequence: TGTGCCAGCAGTTACGCCTTAGAGGGCACCGGGGAGCTGTTTTTT. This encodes CASSYALEGTGELFF.

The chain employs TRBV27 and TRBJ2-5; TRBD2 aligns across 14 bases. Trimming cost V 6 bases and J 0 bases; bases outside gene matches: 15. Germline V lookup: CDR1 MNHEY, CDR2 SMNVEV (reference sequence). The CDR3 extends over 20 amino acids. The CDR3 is CASSPIRRLAGGMYQETQYF. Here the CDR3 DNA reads TGTGCCAGCAGCCCGATCCGCCGACTAGCGGGAGGGATGTACCAAGAGACCCAGTACTTC.

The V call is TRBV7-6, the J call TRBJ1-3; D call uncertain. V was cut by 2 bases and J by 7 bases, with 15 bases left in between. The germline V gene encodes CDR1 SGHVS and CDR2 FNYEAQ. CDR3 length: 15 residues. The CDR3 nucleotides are TGTGCCAGCAGCTTAATGGGCGGCCCTGCGAACACCATATATTTT. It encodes CASSLMGGPANTIYF.

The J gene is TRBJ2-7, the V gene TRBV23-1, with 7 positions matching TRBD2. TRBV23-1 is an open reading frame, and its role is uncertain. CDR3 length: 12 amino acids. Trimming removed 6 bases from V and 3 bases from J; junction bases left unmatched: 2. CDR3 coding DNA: TGCGCCAGCAGCCCTAGCGGCTACGAGCAGTACTTC. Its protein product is CASSPSGYEQYF.

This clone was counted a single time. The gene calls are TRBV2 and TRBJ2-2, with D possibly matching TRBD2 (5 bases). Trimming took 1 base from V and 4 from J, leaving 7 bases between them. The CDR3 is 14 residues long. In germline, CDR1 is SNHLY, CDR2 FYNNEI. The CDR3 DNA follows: TGTGCCAGCAGTGAAGTGGGAGCCACCGGGGAGCTGTTTTTT. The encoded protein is CASSEVGATGELFF.

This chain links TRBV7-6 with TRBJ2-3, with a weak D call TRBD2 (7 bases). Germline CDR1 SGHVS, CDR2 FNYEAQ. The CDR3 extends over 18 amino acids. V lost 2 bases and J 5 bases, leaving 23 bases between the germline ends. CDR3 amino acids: CASSLMVGGGAQRDTQYF. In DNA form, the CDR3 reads TGTGCCAGCAGCTTAATGGTTGGTGGGGGGGCGCAAAGAGATACGCAGTATTTT.